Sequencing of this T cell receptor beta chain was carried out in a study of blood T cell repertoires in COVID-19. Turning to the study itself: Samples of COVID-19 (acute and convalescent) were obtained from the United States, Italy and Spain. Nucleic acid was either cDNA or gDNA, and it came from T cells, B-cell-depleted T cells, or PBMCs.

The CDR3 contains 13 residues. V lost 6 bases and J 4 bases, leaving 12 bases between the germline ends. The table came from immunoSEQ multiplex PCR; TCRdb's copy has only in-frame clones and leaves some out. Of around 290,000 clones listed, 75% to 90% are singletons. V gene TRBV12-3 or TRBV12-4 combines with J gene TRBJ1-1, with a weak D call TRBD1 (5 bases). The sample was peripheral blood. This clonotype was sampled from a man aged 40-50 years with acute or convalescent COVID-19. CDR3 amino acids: CASRGGSGTEAFF. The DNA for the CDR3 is TGTGCCAGCAGGGGGGGGTCGGGCACTGAAGCTTTCTTT.